The present T cell receptor beta chain was sequenced within a study of patients and donors after allogeneic stem cell transplantation. J was trimmed by 5 bases and V by 8 bases; bases with no gene match: 8. Germline assignment: CDR1 MDHEN and CDR2 SYDVKM. This CDR3 is built from 14 residues. One entry per CDR3 protein, called by TCRdb with MiXCR from the RT-PCR reads. The sample contains fewer than 5,000 distinct CDR3 sequences, approximately 15% of which appear only once. The sequence was obtained from a human donor who was either an allogeneic HSCT recipient or a stem cell or donor lymphocyte infusion donor (not recorded which). It is not recorded whose cells these are; they may come from a transplant donor. The material sequenced was blood, either unsorted or a sorted T cell fraction (not recorded which). The chain carries TRBV28 and TRBJ1-5, with TRBD1 matching 8 bases. CDR3 bases: TGTGCCAGCCAACTTACAGGGGGGCATCAGCCCCAGCATTTT. It encodes CASQLTGGHQPQHF. Based on the CDR3 plus reference TRBV28 and TRBJ1-5, the full variable domain is DVKVTQSSRYLVKRTGEKVFLECVQDMDHENMFWYRQDPGLGLRLIYFSYDVKMKEKGDIPEGYSVSREKKERFSLILESASTNQTSMYLCASQLTGGHQPQHFGDGTRLSIL.